The 32 T cell receptor beta chains below come from one sample, sequenced in a study of response to subunit inactivated influenza vaccine (dated by TCRdb to the late 2010s). The library was produced with RT-PCR. Sequencing instrument: Illumina HiSeq 2500. Using fastp at Q25 and MiXCR, TCRdb reprocessed the public reads and kept productive beta chains. Each CDR3 protein appears once, grouped with its most common genes and DNA. Here the sample has around 470,000 distinct CDR3 sequences; approximately 6.9% occur a single time. Of the sample, over 10% is held by the ten largest clones. The starting material was PBMCs from blood, obtained around 25 months after vaccination. The receptors here all came from a man between 50 and 75 years old who received an inactivated influenza vaccine. Donor details come from another sample of the same person, matched by shared clones.

This clonotype was counted ten times or more. CDR3 in amino acids: CASRSTGEVTDTQYF. The CDR3 DNA follows: TGTGCCAGCAGATCCACAGGGGAGGTCACAGATACGCAGTATTTT. The rearrangement links TRBV7-2 to TRBJ2-3; the D gene is possibly TRBD1 (7 bases). Trimming left V 6 bases short and J 2 bases short, with 15 bases between. The CDR3 runs 15 residues. CDR1 and CDR2 from the germline V gene are SGHTA and FQGNSA.

There are many counts of this clonotype. The rearrangement links TRBV28 to TRBJ2-7; 10 bases align to TRBD2. With V trimmed by 7 bases and J by 2 bases, 8 bases remained unmatched. Germline V gene data show CDR1 as MDHEN and CDR2 as SYDVKM. The CDR3 consists of 15 residues. The CDR3 sequence is CASIQREGLTYEQYF. The CDR3 DNA reads TGTGCCAGCATCCAGCGGGAGGGATTAACCTACGAGCAGTACTTC. The whole variable domain, filled in from reference TRBV28 and TRBJ2-7, reads DVKVTQSSRYLVKRTGEKVFLECVQDMDHENMFWYRQDPGLGLRLIYFSYDVKMKEKGDIPEGYSVSREKKERFSLILESASTNQTSMYLCASIQREGLTYEQYFGPGTRLTVT.

Only a few counts were recorded for this clonotype. The rearrangement uses TRBV20-1 and TRBJ2-1, with 7 positions matching TRBD2. J was trimmed by 13 bases and V by 4 bases; bases with no gene match: 4. CDR3 size: 10 residues. Per the germline V gene, CDR1 is DFQATT and CDR2 is SNEGSKA (reference sequence). DNA of the CDR3: TGCAGTGCTACTAGCGGCCGACAGTTCTTC. Translating gives CSATSGRQFF.

In its sample, this clonotype was seen many times. The chain carries TRBV29-1 and TRBJ2-2, with D possibly called TRBD1 or TRBD2 (5 bases each). Deletions cut 5 bases from V and 3 bases from J, with 22 bases between. Germline V gives CDR1 SQVTM, CDR2 ANQGSEA. CDR3 length equals 17 residues. Written as DNA, the CDR3 is TGCAGCGTTCGTGTGAAGATACAGGACTCGGACACCGGGGAGCTGTTTTTT. This sequence encodes CSVRVKIQDSDTGELFF.

V is TRBV4-3 and J is TRBJ2-7; a weak D match, TRBD2 (5 bases). Between the trimmed V and J ends, which lost 3 bases and 3 bases, there was a span of 9 bases. In germline, CDR1 is LGHNA, CDR2 YSLEER. The CDR3 contains 13 residues. As DNA, the CDR3 is TGCGCCAGCAGCCAGATCGGAGGCTACGAGCAGTACTTC. Its translation: CASSQIGGYEQYF.

Only a few counts were recorded for this clonotype. The gene calls are TRBV24-1 and TRBJ2-5; 10 nucleotides line up with TRBD1. Germline lookup yields CDR1 KGHDR and CDR2 SFDVKD. The CDR3 totals 16 residues. Trimming cost V 2 bases and J 5 bases; bases outside gene matches: 7. The DNA of the CDR3 is TGTGCCACCAGTGATTCCGGGACAGGGGTGTGGGAGACCCAGTACTTC. This encodes CATSDSGTGVWETQYF.

On this clonotype itself: One end of the junction varies from germline; a read error may be responsible. This chain uses TRBV25-1 with TRBJ2-4; D tentatively fits TRBD1 or TRBD2 (7 bases each). Germline CDR1 and CDR2: MGHDK and SYGVNS. The CDR3 has 12 amino acids. CDR3 in DNA: TGTGCCAGCGAGGGGGAGGGGGCGATTTTGAACTTC. Residues: CASEGEGAILNF.

This sequence joins TRBV28 and TRBJ2-7, with TRBD2 matching 8 bases. CDR1 is MDHEN, CDR2 SYDVKM, per germline. V trimming: 4 bases; J trimming: 2 bases; junction bases outside the gene matches: 10. The CDR3 has 16 residues. The CDR3 region has the DNA TGTGCCAGCAGTTCTCTTCTCGCGGGAGGCGCCTACGAGCAGTACTTC. This gives the protein CASSSLLAGGAYEQYF.

This clonotype was observed a handful of times. The CDR3 DNA follows: TGTGCCAGCAGAGATCGACAGGGGGGCTCCGTCGGCTCTCAGCCCCAGCATTTT. Residues: CASRDRQGGSVGSQPQHF. The chain links TRBV6-4 to TRBJ1-5, with 9 bases lining up with TRBD1. Germline V gene lookup returns CDR1 MRHNA and CDR2 SNTAGT. The CDR3 has 18 residues. V lost 6 bases to trimming and J lost 6 bases; unmatched junction nucleotides: 18.

In its sample, this clonotype was seen a few times. This chain links TRBV19 with TRBJ2-2; the D gene is possibly TRBD2 (6 bases). Germline V CDR1 and CDR2: LNHDA, SQIVND (reference sequence). Trimming cost V 7 bases and J 0 bases, with 15 bases left between them. The CDR3 extends over 16 amino acids. The CDR3 sequence is CASTLLAPANTGELFF. In DNA form, the CDR3 reads TGTGCCAGTACTCTACTAGCTCCCGCGAACACCGGGGAGCTGTTTTTT.

This clonotype appeared a few times. V gene TRBV12-3 or TRBV12-4 combines with J gene TRBJ2-7; weak D call: TRBD1 (6 bases). V gave up 3 bases and J gave up 7 bases, with 13 bases separating them. The CDR3 is made up of 13 amino acids. The CDR3 nucleotides are TGTGCCAGCAGTTTTACAGGGCGTGGAGAGCAGTACTTC. Its translation is CASSFTGRGEQYF.

This clonotype turned up a few times. The chain employs TRBV20-1 and TRBJ2-2; D gene ambiguous. V was cut by 2 bases and J by 5 bases, with 9 bases left in between. Germline V gene data show CDR1 as DFQATT and CDR2 as SNEGSKA (reference sequence). This CDR3 spans 13 amino acids. This chain's CDR3 is CSARRLGTGELFF. Here the CDR3 DNA reads TGCAGTGCTAGACGACTCGGGACCGGGGAGCTGTTTTTT.

V is TRBV19 and J is TRBJ2-2, with 8 bases lining up with TRBD2. This CDR3 contains 17 residues. The germline CDR1 and CDR2 sequences are LNHDA and SQIVND (reference sequence). Trimming took 6 bases from V and 1 from J; bases not matched to a gene: 10. The CDR3 region is CASSDGISGKNTGELFF. The CDR3 nucleotides are TGTGCCAGTAGCGACGGAATTAGCGGGAAGAACACCGGGGAGCTGTTTTTT. The full variable domain, with the rest looked up from reference TRBV19 and TRBJ2-2, is DGGITQSPKYLFRKEGQNVTLSCEQNLNHDAMYWYRQDPGQGLRLIYYSQIVNDFQKGDIAEGYSVSREKKESFPLTVTSAQKNPTAFYLCASSDGISGKNTGELFFGEGSRLTVL.

The chain uses TRBV28 and TRBJ1-6; D call uncertain. Between the trimmed V and J ends, which lost 10 bases and 0 bases, there was a span of 10 bases. The CDR3 extends over 14 amino acids. CDR1 and CDR2 (germline): MDHEN, SYDVKM. The CDR3 sequence is CANSGSSYNSPLHF. DNA of the CDR3: TGTGCCAACTCGGGGAGCTCCTATAATTCACCCCTCCACTTT.

This chain connects TRBV10-3 to TRBJ2-1, with D possibly being TRBD2 (6 bases). There are 14 residues in the CDR3. From germline, CDR1 is ENHRY and CDR2 SYGVKD. V was clipped by 10 bases and J by 1 base, with 14 bases between them. CDR3 DNA: TGTGCCAGCACCCGGGAGAGGTCCTACAATGAGCAGTTCTTC. Its translation: CASTRERSYNEQFF.

This clonotype turned up a few times. The chain combines TRBV12-3 or TRBV12-4 with TRBJ2-2; D unclear. With 6 bases removed from V and 1 base from J, the gap between germline ends came to 9 bases. The CDR3 length is 14 residues. The CDR3 region is CASRVGLNTGELFF. The CDR3 DNA reads TGTGCCAGCAGGGTGGGATTGAACACCGGGGAGCTGTTTTTT.

About this clonotype itself: It may be a read error: a sequence one base away is much more abundant. The chain links TRBV15 to TRBJ2-4; D assignment may be TRBD1 or TRBD2 (5 bases each). This CDR3 region has 15 residues. V lost 1 base and J lost 5, with 12 bases in between. Germline assignment: CDR1 LNHNV and CDR2 YYDKDF (reference sequence). The chain's CDR3 is CATSRAGTGENIQYF. The CDR3 coding sequence is TGTGCCACCAGCAGAGCAGGGACGGGCGAAAACATTCAGTACTTC.

This clonotype was seen many times. The CDR3: CASSQEPGGSYEQYF. CDR3 sequence (DNA): TGTGCCAGCAGCCAAGAACCGGGAGGTTCCTACGAGCAGTACTTC. V gene TRBV4-2 combines with J gene TRBJ2-7, with 7 bases matching TRBD2. The V gene end was trimmed by 0 bases and the J gene end by 1 base; junction bases not matched to a gene: 3. The CDR3 is 15 residues long. The V gene's germline CDR1 is LGHNA and CDR2 YNFKEQ.

The chain has TRBV6-2 or TRBV6-3 and TRBJ2-7, with D possibly matching TRBD1 (5 bases). Germline CDR1 and CDR2: MNHEY and SVGEGT. There are 12 residues in the CDR3. Trimming removed 7 bases from V and 4 bases from J, with 11 bases in between. CDR3 in amino acids: CASNDRIYEQYF. The CDR3 DNA follows: TGTGCCAGCAATGACAGAATTTACGAGCAGTACTTC.

The chain couples TRBV11-1 to TRBJ2-1; TRBD1 matches 12 bases. Per germline, CDR1 SGHAT and CDR2 FQDESV (reference sequence). The CDR3 spans 21 residues. The J segment lost 0 bases and the V segment lost 7 bases, leaving 19 bases of the junction unmatched. This CDR3 is CASTHWLSGTGGPSSYNEQFF. CDR3 in DNA: TGTGCCAGCACCCATTGGCTTTCGGGGACAGGGGGCCCCAGCTCCTACAATGAGCAGTTCTTC. Variable domain in full (rest from reference TRBV11-1 and TRBJ2-1): EAEVAQSPRYKITEKSQAVAFWCDPISGHATLYWYRQILGQGPELLVQFQDESVVDDSQLPKDRFSAERLKGVDSTLKIQPAELGDSAMYLCASTHWLSGTGGPSSYNEQFFGPGTRLTVL.

The chain carries TRBV2 and TRBJ2-2, with D possibly being TRBD2 (6 bases). The CDR3 has 14 residues. Germline CDR1 SNHLY, CDR2 FYNNEI. Trimming stripped 8 bases from V and 2 bases from J, with 12 bases between. The CDR3, as DNA: TGTGCCAGCGCCGGGACTGAAAACACCGGGGAGCTGTTTTTT. It encodes CASAGTENTGELFF.

V usage is TRBV7-2 and J usage is TRBJ2-5; no clear D. V was cut by 3 bases and J by 5 bases, with 22 bases left in between. In germline, CDR1 is SGHTA, CDR2 FQGNSA. The CDR3 has 17 amino acids. The CDR3 spells CASSFQLTENPLETQYF. CDR3 DNA sequence: TGTGCCAGCAGCTTCCAGTTGACGGAAAATCCTTTGGAGACCCAGTACTTC.

This clonotype was observed at least ten times. This chain connects TRBV18 to TRBJ1-5; D not certain. V lost 6 bases, J lost 3 bases, and 6 bases lay in between. Germline lookup yields CDR1 KGHSH and CDR2 LQKENI. This CDR3 has 12 amino acids. The CDR3 loop reads CASSPNNQPQHF. For the CDR3, the DNA is TGTGCCAGCTCCCCCAACAATCAGCCCCAGCATTTT.

This clonotype was counted a few times. This chain joins TRBV5-1 and TRBJ1-1; maybe TRBD1 (5 bases). The V gene's germline CDR1 is SGHRS and CDR2 YFSETQ. Trimming stripped 0 bases from V and 1 base from J, with 13 bases between. The CDR3 extends over 16 amino acids. The CDR3 bases are TGCGCCAGCAGCTTGGGAGACAGTTTACCGAACACTGAAGCTTTCTTT. This encodes CASSLGDSLPNTEAFF.

The chain combines TRBV5-1 with TRBJ2-1; TRBD2 aligns across 12 bases. The CDR3 has 16 residues. CDR1 and CDR2 from the germline V gene are SGHRS and YFSETQ. J was trimmed by 9 bases and V by 2 bases; bases with no gene match: 9. Written as DNA, the CDR3 is TGCGCCAGCAGCTTCTTCACTAGCGGGGGGCCTCCTGAGCAGTTCTTC. It specifies CASSFFTSGGPPEQFF.

This clonotype occurred many times. This chain joins TRBV29-1 and TRBJ1-2; TRBD1 matches at 8 bases. Losses at the gene ends were 7 bases for V and 4 bases for J; bases not matched to a gene: 8. The CDR3 sequence is 13 residues long. The V gene's germline CDR1 is SQVTM and CDR2 ANQGSEA. This chain's CDR3 is CSAGTGEIYGYTF. CDR3 nucleotides: TGCAGCGCCGGGACAGGCGAAATCTATGGCTACACCTTC. The entire variable domain, with the rest obtained from reference TRBV29-1 and TRBJ1-2, is as follows: SAVISQKPSRDICQRGTSLTIQCQVDSQVTMMFWYRQQPGQSLTLIATANQGSEATYESGFVIDKFPISRPNLTFSTLTVSNMSPEDSSIYLCSAGTGEIYGYTFGSGTRLTVV.

In this sample, this clonotype turned up many times. The chain is built from TRBV7-9 and TRBJ1-6, with 7 bases fitting TRBD1. V was pared by 4 bases and J by 2 bases, with 8 bases of the junction left unmatched. Looked up from germline, CDR1 is SEHNR and CDR2 is FQNEAQ (reference sequence). This CDR3 is 17 amino acids long. The CDR3 sequence is CASSSRTGATYNSPLHF. The CDR3 nucleotides read TGTGCCAGCAGCTCCCGGACAGGTGCCACCTATAATTCACCCCTCCACTTT.

J is TRBJ1-2 and V is TRBV4-1, with no clear D. Germline CDR1 is MGHRA and CDR2 is YSYEKL. The CDR3 sequence is 14 residues long. V was pared by 6 bases and J by 2 bases, with 13 bases between. The CDR3 sequence: CASRVRGGNYGYTF. The CDR3 DNA sequence: TGCGCCAGCAGAGTTCGTGGAGGGAACTATGGCTACACCTTC.

This clonotype was recorded at least ten times. The chain recombines TRBV6-5 with TRBJ2-1; 8 bases are shared with TRBD2. The J segment lost 7 bases and the V segment lost 2 bases, leaving 13 bases of the junction unmatched. The CDR3 has 17 amino acids. Germline lookup yields CDR1 MNHEY and CDR2 SVGAGI. The CDR3 loop is CASSYDLRSGRRNEQFF. As DNA, the CDR3 is TGTGCCAGCAGTTACGACCTTCGGAGCGGGAGAAGGAATGAGCAGTTCTTC.

The sample holds a few counts of this clonotype. This chain connects TRBV7-9 to TRBJ1-6; maybe TRBD1 (6 bases). CDR3 size: 15 residues. V lost 6 bases and J lost 10, with 19 bases in between. Germline values: CDR1 SEHNR, CDR2 FQNEAQ (reference sequence). The CDR3 sequence: CASSPRGGRESPLHF. The DNA for the CDR3 is TGTGCCAGCAGTCCGAGGGGGGGTCGGGAATCACCCCTCCACTTT.

This clonotype was detected ten times or more. This chain links TRBV29-1 with TRBJ1-5, with no clear D. Trimming removed 4 bases from V and 0 bases from J, with 7 bases in between. This CDR3 spans 13 amino acids. Germline CDR1 SQVTM, CDR2 ANQGSEA. DNA for the CDR3: TGCAGCGTTGCGCTCGGTAGCAATCAGCCCCAGCATTTT. Translated: CSVALGSNQPQHF.

This clonotype occurred a few times. The chain carries TRBV24-1 and TRBJ2-5; D may be TRBD1 (6 bases). The CDR3 has 12 residues. The germline V and J ends were trimmed by 5 bases and 4 bases, with 7 bases remaining between them. Germline lookup yields CDR1 KGHDR and CDR2 SFDVKD. The CDR3 spells CATSVGAETQYF. The CDR3 DNA follows: TGTGCCACCAGTGTGGGGGCAGAGACCCAGTACTTC.